These T cell receptor beta chains were read from a single sample in a study of T cell repertoires in cytomegalovirus infection. MiXCR, run by TCRdb on the reads, gives a single entry per CDR3 protein. The data contain about 530,000 distinct CDR3 sequences, 26% of them singletons. Sequencing was carried out using PBMCs. Every receptor here comes from a human donor in good health (CMV status not recorded). Some clones in this sample may be carry-over from other donors' samples. The CDR3 runs from the conserved cysteine through the conserved F or W. The order of the fields is J gene, V gene, CDR3 protein.

>TRBJ2-5|TRBV7-6
CASSLGVIVANGETQYF
>TRBJ1-5|TRBV19
CASSIVRGEQPQHF
>TRBJ1-2|TRBV11-2
CASSLGRTDYGYTF
>TRBJ2-1|TRBV2
CASRIIAGGLTNEQFF
>TRBJ1-4|TRBV7-2
CASSLRWSTNEKLFF
>TRBJ2-1|TRBV6-1
CASSDRGLQFF
>TRBJ2-2|TRBV5-1
CASSLGLRLNTGELFF
>TRBJ2-7|TRBV7-2
CASSFVQGAGEQYF
>TRBJ1-4|TRBV12-3/TRBV12-4
CASSPGLEKLFF
>TRBJ2-5|TRBV20-1
CSAREGLAGKETQYF
>TRBJ2-3|TRBV6-6
CASSHQGALLISTDTQYF